This T cell receptor beta chain emerged from a study of B cell selection in AIRE deficiency. TCRdb's copy holds only in-frame clones and misses some; the assay was immunoSEQ multiplex PCR. The sample comprises some 25,000 clones, about 95% of which are singletons, and over 0.2% rests with the top ten. Only one count was recorded for this clone. The target antigen is unknown. Germline loops: CDR1 SGHAT, CDR2 FQDESV (reference sequence). J lost 6 bases, V lost 2 bases, and 9 bases had no gene match. CDR3 length: 15 amino acids. Study-wide results and limits: CDR3s were shorter in shared Treg sequences, reflecting few non-templated nucleotide insertions.

Sorting defined conventional CD4 T cells as CD4+CD127+. This clonotype was obtained from a human donor in good health. Sample: CD4+CD127+ conventional T cells sorted from PBMCs. The genes are TRBV11-1 and TRBJ1-2; 7 bases match TRBD1. CDR3: CASSLSFQGEDGYTF. The DNA for the CDR3 is TGTGCCAGCAGCTTATCCTTTCAGGGGGAGGATGGCTACACCTTC.